These 20 T cell receptor beta chains share one sample of origin, sequenced in a study of T cell responses to AZD1222 COVID-19 vaccine. Repertoires were generated with immunoSEQ multiplex PCR, while TCRdb's copy carries only in-frame clones and drops some. The repertoire holds 140,000 or so clones, with more than 75% as singletons. The sample was peripheral blood, taken 28 days after the second AZD1222 dose. These receptors originate from an adult who received the AZD1222 COVID-19 vaccine.

V and J are TRBV11-2 and TRBJ1-2; no clear D. Deletions cut 1 base from V and 2 bases from J, with 17 bases between. Germline CDR1 and CDR2: SGHAT and FQNNGV. The CDR3 runs 17 residues. The CDR3 DNA reads as TGTGCCAGCAGCTTAGGTTTGACCTGGGGAGAGAACTATGGCTACACCTTC. Translated, it gives CASSLGLTWGENYGYTF. Full variable domain (rest looked up from reference TRBV11-2 and TRBJ1-2): EAGVAQSPRYKIIEKRQSVAFWCNPISGHATLYWYQQILGQGPKLLIQFQNNGVVDDSQLPKDRFSAERLKGVDSTLKIQPAKLEDSAVYLCASSLGLTWGENYGYTFGSGTRLTVV.

The chain has TRBV19 and TRBJ2-6; D is tentatively TRBD1 or TRBD2 (5 bases each). Per germline, CDR1 LNHDA and CDR2 SQIVND (reference sequence). Trimming cost V 6 bases and J 0 bases, with 15 bases left between them. This CDR3 contains 17 residues. CDR3 sequence (DNA): TGTGCCAGTAGGGGGACGGGCCCGCCCTCTGGGGCCAACGTCCTGACTTTC. Translating it yields CASRGTGPPSGANVLTF.

The rearrangement uses TRBV19 and TRBJ2-7, with D tentatively TRBD1 or TRBD2 (5 bases each). Germline CDR1 is LNHDA and CDR2 is SQIVND (reference sequence). CDR3 size: 13 residues. Trimming took off 3 bases at V and 5 bases at J, with 11 bases between the two ends. The CDR3, as DNA: TGTGCCAGTAGTATGATTGGGACCCACGAGCAGTACTTC. Amino acids: CASSMIGTHEQYF.

This clone appeared a single time. The rearrangement joins TRBV7-9 to TRBJ2-3; TRBD2 matches 10 bases. The CDR3 spans 15 residues. J gave up 5 bases and V 7 bases, and 9 bases lay outside the gene matches. CDR1 is SEHNR and CDR2 is FQNEAQ in the germline V gene (reference sequence). CDR3 amino acids: CASNPLAGEGDTQYF. The CDR3 bases are TGTGCCAGCAACCCGCTAGCGGGAGAGGGAGATACGCAGTATTTT.

V gene TRBV5-1 combines with J gene TRBJ1-1, with a tentative D call TRBD1 (6 bases). V gave up 0 bases and J gave up 6 bases, with 27 bases separating them. Germline loops: CDR1 SGHRS, CDR2 YFSETQ. CDR3 length: 19 residues. CDR3 bases: TGCGCCAGCAGCTTGGCCACGGGGGGCCCGAATATCCTAACAGCTGAAGCTTTCTTT. Amino acid sequence: CASSLATGGPNILTAEAFF.

This rearrangement joins TRBV4-1 to TRBJ2-2; 9 bases line up with TRBD2. Germline CDR1 MGHRA, CDR2 YSYEKL. The CDR3 is 19 amino acids. V lost 6 bases, J lost 5 bases, and 19 bases stayed unmatched. This CDR3 is CASRQIPGSGGVYTGELFF. CDR3 bases: TGCGCCAGCAGACAAATTCCGGGTAGCGGGGGAGTATATACCGGGGAGCTGTTTTTT.

This clone was detected a few times. The gene calls are TRBV12-3 or TRBV12-4 and TRBJ1-2, with D tentatively TRBD1 (5 bases). The CDR3 loop spans 12 amino acids. The V and J ends lost 4 bases and 7 bases respectively, with 10 bases between them. CDR3 protein: CASSSQGFGYTF. The CDR3 nucleotides read TGTGCCAGCAGTTCGCAGGGATTTGGCTACACCTTC.

The rearrangement uses TRBV12-3 or TRBV12-4 and TRBJ2-2; D unclear. The V end was cut by 0 bases, the J end by 6 bases, with 5 bases between. This CDR3 spans 13 amino acids. This CDR3 reads CASSLARAGELFF. The CDR3 coding sequence is TGTGCCAGCAGTTTAGCCCGTGCCGGGGAGCTGTTTTTT.

This chain joins TRBV7-9 and TRBJ2-5; maybe TRBD1 (5 bases). The germline V gene encodes CDR1 SEHNR and CDR2 FQNEAQ (reference sequence). The CDR3 is 13 amino acids. V shed 5 bases and J shed 1 base, with 8 bases lying between them. The CDR3 region has the DNA TGTGCCAGCAGCACGGACACCCAAGAGACCCAGTACTTC. Translation: CASSTDTQETQYF.

In regard to this clone: Other DNA sequences within the sample encode an identical CDR3. The chain is built from TRBV3-1 (or the pseudogene TRBV3-2) and TRBJ1-3; D call uncertain. Per the germline V gene, CDR1 is LGHDT and CDR2 is YNNKEL (reference sequence). V lost 1 base to trimming and J lost 0 bases, with 7 bases between them. CDR3 size: 15 residues. CDR3 amino acids: CASSQGQGSGNTIYF. CDR3 nucleotide sequence: TGTGCCAGCAGCCAAGGGCAAGGCTCTGGAAACACCATATATTTT.

The CDR3 reads CASSASTRGTGEGEQYF. In DNA form, the CDR3 reads TGTGCCAGCAGCGCATCAACTAGGGGGACCGGCGAGGGCGAGCAGTACTTC. The rearrangement joins TRBV9 to TRBJ2-7, with a possible D match to TRBD1 (6 bases). The ends were cut back, 3 bases at V and 6 bases at J, with 25 bases in the middle. Germline V lookup: CDR1 SGDLS, CDR2 YYNGEE. The CDR3 spans 17 residues.

The V gene is TRBV7-2, the J gene TRBJ1-2; 9 positions agree with TRBD1. Germline loops: CDR1 SGHTA, CDR2 FQGNSA. V was clipped by 2 bases and J by 4 bases; unmatched bases: 8. The CDR3 is 16 residues long. CDR3 nucleotide sequence: TGTGCCAGCAGCTTACCCCCGGGACAGGGCTCCTATGGCTACACCTTC. Protein: CASSLPPGQGSYGYTF.

This rearrangement joins TRBV7-2 to TRBJ2-3, with D tentatively TRBD1 or TRBD2 (6 bases each). Trimming removed 5 bases from V and 2 bases from J, with 11 bases in between. This CDR3 is 14 amino acids long. Germline CDR1 SGHTA, CDR2 FQGNSA. CDR3 sequence reads: CASSQGGFTDTQYF. CDR3 nucleotide sequence: TGTGCCAGCAGCCAAGGGGGGTTCACAGATACGCAGTATTTT.

The chain uses TRBV6-2 or TRBV6-3 and TRBJ1-5; D is unresolved. Per the germline V gene, CDR1 is MNHEY and CDR2 is SVGEGT. V lost 1 base and J lost 0, with 7 bases in between. The CDR3 length is 15 residues. The CDR3 here is CASSYFGNSNQPQHF. The CDR3, as DNA: TGTGCCAGCAGTTACTTTGGGAATAGCAATCAGCCCCAGCATTTT.

The rearrangement joins TRBV7-3 to TRBJ2-3; TRBD2 matches at 10 bases. Trimming cost V 3 bases and J 3 bases; bases outside gene matches: 3. This CDR3 is 15 amino acids long. Germline V gene sequence: CDR1 SGHTA, CDR2 FQGTGA. The CDR3 loop is CASSFSGGSTDTQYF. The DNA for the CDR3 is TGTGCCAGCAGCTTTAGCGGGGGGTCAACAGATACGCAGTATTTT.

The chain links TRBV10-3 to TRBJ1-3, with unresolved D. CDR1 is ENHRY and CDR2 is SYGVKD in the germline V gene. The length of the CDR3 is 15 residues. The V end was cut by 0 bases, the J end by 2 bases, with 8 bases between. CDR3 sequence reads: CAISESKGPGNTIYF. In DNA, the CDR3 is TGTGCCATCAGTGAGTCGAAAGGGCCTGGAAACACCATATATTTT.

The chain is built from TRBV25-1 and TRBJ1-6; the D is unclear. CDR1 is MGHDK and CDR2 is SYGVNS in the germline V gene. Between the trimmed V and J ends, which lost 3 bases and 7 bases, there was a span of 16 bases. The CDR3 spans 16 residues. The CDR3 sequence is CASSDPRGGLNSPLHF. The CDR3, as DNA: TGTGCCAGCAGTGACCCTCGGGGAGGTTTAAATTCACCCCTCCACTTT.

The V and J genes are TRBV11-3 and TRBJ1-1; a weak D match, TRBD1 (6 bases). V was clipped by 5 bases and J by 1 base, with 8 bases between them. Germline CDR1 SGHNT, CDR2 YENEEA. The CDR3 spans 13 residues. The CDR3: CASSLGGNTEAFF. The CDR3 nucleotides are TGTGCCAGCAGCCTAGGGGGGAACACTGAAGCTTTCTTT. The variable domain in full, with the rest retrieved from reference TRBV11-3 and TRBJ1-1, is EAGVVQSPRYKIIEKKQPVAFWCNPISGHNTLYWYLQNLGQGPELLIRYENEEAVDDSQLPKDRFSAERLKGVDSTLKIQPAELGDSAVYLCASSLGGNTEAFFGQGTRLTVV.

This rearrangement joins TRBV7-9 to TRBJ1-6; tentatively, D is TRBD1 (5 bases). The CDR3 contains 13 residues. The V end was cut by 5 bases, the J end by 7 bases, with 9 bases between. CDR1 and CDR2 (germline): SEHNR, FQNEAQ (reference sequence). CDR3 sequence: CASSTDRNSPLHF. The CDR3 region has the DNA TGTGCCAGCAGCACTGACAGAAATTCACCCCTCCACTTT.

The chain has TRBV5-8 and TRBJ1-6; no clear D gene. Germline V gene sequence: CDR1 SGHTS, CDR2 YDEGEE. V lost 0 bases and J lost 6, with 10 bases in between. CDR3 length: 15 amino acids. The CDR3 DNA reads as TGTGCCAGCAGCTTGGGGATAGTTCCTAATTCACCCCTCCACTTT. It encodes CASSLGIVPNSPLHF.